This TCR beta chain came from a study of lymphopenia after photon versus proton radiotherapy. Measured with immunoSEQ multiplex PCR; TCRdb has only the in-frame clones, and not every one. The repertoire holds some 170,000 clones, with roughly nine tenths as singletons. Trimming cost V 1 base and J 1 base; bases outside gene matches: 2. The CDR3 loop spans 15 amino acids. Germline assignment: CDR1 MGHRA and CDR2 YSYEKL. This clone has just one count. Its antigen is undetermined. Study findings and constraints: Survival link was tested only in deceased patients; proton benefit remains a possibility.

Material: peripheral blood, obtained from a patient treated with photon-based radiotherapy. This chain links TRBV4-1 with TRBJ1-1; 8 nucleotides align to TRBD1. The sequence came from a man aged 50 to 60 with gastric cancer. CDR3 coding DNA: TGCGCCAGCAGCCAAGTTGGGACAGGGAACACTGAAGCTTTCTTT. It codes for CASSQVGTGNTEAFF.